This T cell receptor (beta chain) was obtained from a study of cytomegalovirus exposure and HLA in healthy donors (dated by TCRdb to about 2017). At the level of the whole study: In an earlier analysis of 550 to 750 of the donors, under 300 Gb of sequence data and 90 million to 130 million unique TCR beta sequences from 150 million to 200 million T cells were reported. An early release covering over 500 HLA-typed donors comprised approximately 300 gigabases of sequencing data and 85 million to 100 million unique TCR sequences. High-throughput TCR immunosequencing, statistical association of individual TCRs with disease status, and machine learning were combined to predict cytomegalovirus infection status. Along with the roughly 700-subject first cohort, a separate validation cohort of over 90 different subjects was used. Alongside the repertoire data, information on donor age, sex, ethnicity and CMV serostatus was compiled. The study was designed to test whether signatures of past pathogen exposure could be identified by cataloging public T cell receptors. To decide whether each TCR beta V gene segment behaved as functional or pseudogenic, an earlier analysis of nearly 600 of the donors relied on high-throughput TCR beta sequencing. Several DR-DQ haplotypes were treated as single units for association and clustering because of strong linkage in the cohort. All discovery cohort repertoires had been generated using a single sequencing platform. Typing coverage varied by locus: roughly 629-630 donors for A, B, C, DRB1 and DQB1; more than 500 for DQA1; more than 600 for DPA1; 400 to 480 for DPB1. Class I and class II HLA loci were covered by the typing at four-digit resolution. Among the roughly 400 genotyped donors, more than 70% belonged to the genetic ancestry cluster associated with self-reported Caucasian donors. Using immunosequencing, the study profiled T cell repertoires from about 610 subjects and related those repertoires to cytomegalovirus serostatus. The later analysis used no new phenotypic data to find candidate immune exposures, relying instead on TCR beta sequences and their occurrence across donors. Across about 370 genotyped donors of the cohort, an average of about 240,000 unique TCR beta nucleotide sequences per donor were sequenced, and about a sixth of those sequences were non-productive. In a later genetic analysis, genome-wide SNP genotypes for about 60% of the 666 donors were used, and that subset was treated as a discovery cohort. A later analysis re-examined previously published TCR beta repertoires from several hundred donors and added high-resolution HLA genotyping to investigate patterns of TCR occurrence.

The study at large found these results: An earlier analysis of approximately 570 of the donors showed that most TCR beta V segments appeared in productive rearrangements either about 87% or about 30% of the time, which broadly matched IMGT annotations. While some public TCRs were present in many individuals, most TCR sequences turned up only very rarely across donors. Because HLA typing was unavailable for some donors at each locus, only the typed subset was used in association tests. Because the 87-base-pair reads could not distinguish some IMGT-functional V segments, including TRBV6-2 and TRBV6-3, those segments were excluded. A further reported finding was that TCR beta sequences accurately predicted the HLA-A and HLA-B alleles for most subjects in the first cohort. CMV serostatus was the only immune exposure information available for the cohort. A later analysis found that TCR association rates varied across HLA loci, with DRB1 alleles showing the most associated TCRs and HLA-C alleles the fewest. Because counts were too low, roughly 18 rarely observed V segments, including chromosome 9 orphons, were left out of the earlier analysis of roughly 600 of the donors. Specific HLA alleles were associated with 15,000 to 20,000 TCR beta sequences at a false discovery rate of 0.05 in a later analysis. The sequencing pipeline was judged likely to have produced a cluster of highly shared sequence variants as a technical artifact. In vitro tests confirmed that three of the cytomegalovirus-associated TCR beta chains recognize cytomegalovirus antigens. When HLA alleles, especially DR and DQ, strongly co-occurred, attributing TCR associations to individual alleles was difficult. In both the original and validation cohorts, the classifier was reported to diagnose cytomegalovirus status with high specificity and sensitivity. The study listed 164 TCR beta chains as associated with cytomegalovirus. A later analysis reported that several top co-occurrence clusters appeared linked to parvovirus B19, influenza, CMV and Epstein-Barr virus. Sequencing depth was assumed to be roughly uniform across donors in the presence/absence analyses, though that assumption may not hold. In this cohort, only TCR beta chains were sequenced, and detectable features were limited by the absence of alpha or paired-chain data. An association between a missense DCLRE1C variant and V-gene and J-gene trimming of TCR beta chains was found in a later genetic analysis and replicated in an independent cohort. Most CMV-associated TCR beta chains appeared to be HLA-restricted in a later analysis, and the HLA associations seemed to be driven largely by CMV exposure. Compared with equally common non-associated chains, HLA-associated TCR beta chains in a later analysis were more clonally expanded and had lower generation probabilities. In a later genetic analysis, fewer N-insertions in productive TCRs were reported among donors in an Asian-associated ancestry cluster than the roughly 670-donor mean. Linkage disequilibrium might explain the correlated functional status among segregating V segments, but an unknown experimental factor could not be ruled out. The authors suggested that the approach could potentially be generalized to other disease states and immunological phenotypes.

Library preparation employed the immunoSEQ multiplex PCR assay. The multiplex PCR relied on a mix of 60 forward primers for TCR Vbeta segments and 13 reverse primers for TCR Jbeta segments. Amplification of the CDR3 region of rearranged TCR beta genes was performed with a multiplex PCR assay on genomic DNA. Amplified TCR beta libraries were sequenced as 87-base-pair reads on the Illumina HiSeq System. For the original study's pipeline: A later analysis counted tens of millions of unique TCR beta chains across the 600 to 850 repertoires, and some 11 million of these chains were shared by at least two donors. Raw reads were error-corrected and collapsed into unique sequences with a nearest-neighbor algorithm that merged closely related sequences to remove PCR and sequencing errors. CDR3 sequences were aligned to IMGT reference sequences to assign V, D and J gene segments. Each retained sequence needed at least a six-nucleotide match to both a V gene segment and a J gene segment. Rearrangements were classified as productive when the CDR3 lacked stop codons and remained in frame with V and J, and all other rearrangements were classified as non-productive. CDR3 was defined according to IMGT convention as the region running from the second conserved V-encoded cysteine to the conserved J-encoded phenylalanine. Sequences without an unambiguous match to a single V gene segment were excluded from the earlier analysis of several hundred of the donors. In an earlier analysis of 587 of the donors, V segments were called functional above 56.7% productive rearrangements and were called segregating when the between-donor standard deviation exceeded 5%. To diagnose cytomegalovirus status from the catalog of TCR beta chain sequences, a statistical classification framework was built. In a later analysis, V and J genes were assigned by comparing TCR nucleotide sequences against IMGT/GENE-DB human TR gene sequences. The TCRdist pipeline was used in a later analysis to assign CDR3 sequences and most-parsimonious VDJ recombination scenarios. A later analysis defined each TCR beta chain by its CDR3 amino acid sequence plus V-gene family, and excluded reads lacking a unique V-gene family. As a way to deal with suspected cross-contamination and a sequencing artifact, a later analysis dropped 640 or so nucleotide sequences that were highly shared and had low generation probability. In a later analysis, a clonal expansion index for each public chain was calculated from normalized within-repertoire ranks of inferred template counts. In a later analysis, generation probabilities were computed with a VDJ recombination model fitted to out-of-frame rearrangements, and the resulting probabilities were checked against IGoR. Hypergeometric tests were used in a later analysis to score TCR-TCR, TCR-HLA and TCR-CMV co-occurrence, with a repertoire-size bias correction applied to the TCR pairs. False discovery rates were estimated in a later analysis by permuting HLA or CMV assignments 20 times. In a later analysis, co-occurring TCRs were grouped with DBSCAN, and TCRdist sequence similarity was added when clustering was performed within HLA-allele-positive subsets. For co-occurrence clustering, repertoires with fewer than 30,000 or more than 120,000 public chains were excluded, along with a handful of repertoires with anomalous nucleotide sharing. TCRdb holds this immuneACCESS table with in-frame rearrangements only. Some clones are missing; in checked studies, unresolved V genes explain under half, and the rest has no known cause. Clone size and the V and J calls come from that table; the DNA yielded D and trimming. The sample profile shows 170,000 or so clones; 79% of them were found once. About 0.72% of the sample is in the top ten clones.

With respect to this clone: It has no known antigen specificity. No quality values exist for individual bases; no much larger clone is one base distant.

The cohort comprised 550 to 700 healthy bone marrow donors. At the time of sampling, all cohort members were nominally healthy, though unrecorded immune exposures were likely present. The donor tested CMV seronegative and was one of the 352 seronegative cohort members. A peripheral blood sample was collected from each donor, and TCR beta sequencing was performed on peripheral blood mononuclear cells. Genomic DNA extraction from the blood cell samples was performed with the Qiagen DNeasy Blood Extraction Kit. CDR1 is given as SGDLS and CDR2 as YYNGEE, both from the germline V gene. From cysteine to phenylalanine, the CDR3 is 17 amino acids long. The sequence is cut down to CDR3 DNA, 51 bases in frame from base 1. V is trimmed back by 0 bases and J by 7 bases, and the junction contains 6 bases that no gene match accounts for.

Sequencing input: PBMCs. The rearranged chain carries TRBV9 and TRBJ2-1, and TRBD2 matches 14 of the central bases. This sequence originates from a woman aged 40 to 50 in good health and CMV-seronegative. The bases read TGTGCCAGCAGCGTAGCGGGGACTAGCGGGAGAAGGAATGAGCAGTTCTTC. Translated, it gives CASSVAGTSGRRNEQFF.